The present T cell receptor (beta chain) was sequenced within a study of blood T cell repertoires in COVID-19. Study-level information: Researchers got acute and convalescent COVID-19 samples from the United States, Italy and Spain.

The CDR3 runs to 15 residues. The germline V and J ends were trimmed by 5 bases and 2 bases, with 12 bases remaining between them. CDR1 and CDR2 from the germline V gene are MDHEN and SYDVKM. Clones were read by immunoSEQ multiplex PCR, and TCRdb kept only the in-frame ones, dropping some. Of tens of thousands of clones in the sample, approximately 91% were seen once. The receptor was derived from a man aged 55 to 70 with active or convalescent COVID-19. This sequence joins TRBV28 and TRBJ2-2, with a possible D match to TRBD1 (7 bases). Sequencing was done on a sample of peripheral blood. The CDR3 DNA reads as TGTGCCAGCAGTGCGGGACAGCTTAACACCGGGGAGCTGTTTTTT. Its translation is CASSAGQLNTGELFF.